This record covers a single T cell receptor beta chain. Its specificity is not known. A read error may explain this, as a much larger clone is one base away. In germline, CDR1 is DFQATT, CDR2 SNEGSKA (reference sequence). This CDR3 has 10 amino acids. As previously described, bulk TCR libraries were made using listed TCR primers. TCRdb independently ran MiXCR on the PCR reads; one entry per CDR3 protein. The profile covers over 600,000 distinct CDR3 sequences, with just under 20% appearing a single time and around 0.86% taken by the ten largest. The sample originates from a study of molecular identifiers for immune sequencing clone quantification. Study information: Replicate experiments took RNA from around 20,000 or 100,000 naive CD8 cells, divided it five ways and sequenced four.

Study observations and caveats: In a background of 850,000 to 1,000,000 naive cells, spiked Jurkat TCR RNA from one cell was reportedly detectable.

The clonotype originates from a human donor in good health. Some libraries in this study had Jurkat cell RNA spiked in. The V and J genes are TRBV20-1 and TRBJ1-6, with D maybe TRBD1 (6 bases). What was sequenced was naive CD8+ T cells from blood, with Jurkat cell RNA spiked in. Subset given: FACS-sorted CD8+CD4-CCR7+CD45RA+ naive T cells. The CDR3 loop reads CSTRGSPLHF. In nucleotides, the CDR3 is TGCAGTACTAGGGGGTCACCCCTCCACTTT.